This TCR beta chain derives from a study of blood T cell repertoires in COVID-19. Overall study context: The origin of the acute and convalescent COVID-19 samples was the United States, Italy and Spain. The analysed material was cDNA or gDNA that came from T cells, B-cell-depleted T cells, or PBMCs.

Enrolled during active infection, Seattle patients were then followed longitudinally. Authors' data handling: Reference gene primers were amplified, and this amplification served to estimate nucleated cell counts. Using immunoSEQ multiplex PCR, the repertoire was profiled, and TCRdb retains in-frame clones only, with some absent. V, J and clone size are taken as reported in that table, and D and trimming were inferred from the DNA itself. The top ten clones hold about 1.5% of a sample with roughly 38,000 clones, under 90% of them seen once. Trimming removed 7 bases from V and 5 bases from J, with 20 bases in between. Germline V gives CDR1 SGHRS, CDR2 YFSETQ. The CDR3 has 15 residues.

The receptor was derived from a man aged 55 to 70 with COVID-19, enrolled during active disease. V and J are TRBV5-1 and TRBJ2-3; weak D call: TRBD2 (5 bases). Specimen: peripheral blood. The CDR3 DNA reads TGCGCCAGCGCCCTAGGCCGGGGTGGTATAGATACGCAGTATTTT. This sequence encodes CASALGRGGIDTQYF.